This section outlines one TCR beta chain sequence together with its context. Antigen unknown. Produced via immunoSEQ multiplex PCR; TCRdb's table is partial and in-frame only. This repertoire shows approximately 980,000 clones, 70% to 85% found once; its top ten account for approximately 1.5%. This sample stems from a study of shared clonotypes between healthy human individuals. Study-level background: Every donor yielded three CD4 naive, three CD4 memory, two CD8 naive and one CD8 memory plate.

Study outcomes and limitations: Depth was large, yet rarefaction showed that sorted-subset sequencing was incomplete. Against clonotypes common to all four donors, non-shared ones had lower generation probabilities.

Germline loops: CDR1 SEHNR, CDR2 FQNEAQ (reference sequence). The V gene lost 1 base and the J gene lost 10 bases, with 5 bases spanning the gap. The CDR3 is 11 residues long. Sequences were obtained from memory CD4+ T cells sorted from blood. Subset indicated: CD45RA-negative fraction. The receptor was isolated from a man aged 18 to 30 in good health. The rearrangement uses TRBV7-9 and TRBJ2-1; D is unclear. For the CDR3, the DNA is TGTGCCAGCAGCTTAGAGACCGAGCAGTTCTTC. Its translation is CASSLETEQFF. The whole variable domain, filled in from reference TRBV7-9 and TRBJ2-1, reads DTGVSQNPRHKITKRGQNVTFRCDPISEHNRLYWYRQTLGQGPEFLTYFQNEAQLEKSRLLSDRFSAERPKGSFSTLEIQRTEQGDSAMYLCASSLETEQFFGPGTRLTVL.